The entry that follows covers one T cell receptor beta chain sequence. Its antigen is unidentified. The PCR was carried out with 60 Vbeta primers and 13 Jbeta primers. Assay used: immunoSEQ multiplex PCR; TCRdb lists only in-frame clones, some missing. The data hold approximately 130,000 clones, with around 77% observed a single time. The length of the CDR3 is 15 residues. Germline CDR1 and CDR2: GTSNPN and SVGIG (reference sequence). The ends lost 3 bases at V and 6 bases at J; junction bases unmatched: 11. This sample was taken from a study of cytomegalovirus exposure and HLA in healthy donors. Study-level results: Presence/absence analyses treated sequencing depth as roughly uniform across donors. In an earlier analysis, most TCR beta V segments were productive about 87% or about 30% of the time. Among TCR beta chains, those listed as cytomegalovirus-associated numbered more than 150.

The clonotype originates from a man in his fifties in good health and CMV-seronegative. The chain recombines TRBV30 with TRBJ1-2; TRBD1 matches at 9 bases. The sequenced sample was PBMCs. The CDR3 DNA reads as TGTGCCTGGAGATATGGTGGGACAGGGAATAATGGCTACACCTTC. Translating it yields CAWRYGGTGNNGYTF.